This T cell receptor beta chain was captured by sequencing in a study of patients and donors after allogeneic stem cell transplantation (dated by TCRdb to about 2020). In this sample, this clonotype turned up many times. No antigen is known for it. Within one base of it there is no much larger clone, and no base qualities were kept. The library was built by means of RT-PCR. Instrument used: NextSeq 550. In-frame beta chains were kept once TCRdb had trimmed the public reads at Q25 with fastp and called clones with MiXCR. Rows with one shared CDR3 protein collapse into an entry with the most common genes and DNA. The sample records some 11,000 distinct CDR3 sequences, less than 25% of which are singletons. In total, the top ten clones hold about half of the sample. Relative to germline, V is missing 5 bases and J is missing 10 bases, with 11 bases of the junction outside any gene match. Including cysteine and phenylalanine, the CDR3 has 15 amino acids. Left in the record is the CDR3 DNA by itself, 45 bases read in frame from the first base.

This chain is built from TRBV12-3 or TRBV12-4 and TRBJ1-4; a stretch of 9 junction bases matches TRBD1. The sequence came from a human donor who was either an allogeneic HSCT recipient or a stem cell or donor lymphocyte infusion donor (not recorded which). It is not recorded whose cells these are; they may come from a transplant donor. Sequencing was performed on blood, either unsorted or a sorted T cell fraction (not recorded which). DNA sequence: TGTGCCAGCAGTCCGGGACAGGGACGGGGCGGAAAACTGTTTTTT. It translates to CASSPGQGRGGKLFF.